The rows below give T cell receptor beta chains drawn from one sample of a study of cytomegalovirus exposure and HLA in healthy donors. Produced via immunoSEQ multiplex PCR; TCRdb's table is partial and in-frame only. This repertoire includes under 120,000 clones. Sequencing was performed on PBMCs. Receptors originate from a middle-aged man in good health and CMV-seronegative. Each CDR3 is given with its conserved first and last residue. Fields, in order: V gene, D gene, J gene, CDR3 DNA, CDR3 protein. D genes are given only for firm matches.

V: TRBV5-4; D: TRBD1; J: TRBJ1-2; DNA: TGTGCCAGCAGGGGACAGGGCTATGGCTACACCTTC; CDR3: CASRGQGYGYTF
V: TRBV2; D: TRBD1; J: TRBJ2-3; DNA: TGTGCCACTAGGGGACAGGGGGCCACAGATACGCAGTATTTT; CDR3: CATRGQGATDTQYF
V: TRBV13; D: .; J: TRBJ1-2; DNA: TGTGCCTCACGGGACACCGGCCACACCTTC; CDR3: CASRDTGHTF
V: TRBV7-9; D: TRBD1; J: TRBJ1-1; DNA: TGTGCCAGCAGTCGACAGGGGGACGCTGAAGCTTTCTTT; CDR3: CASSRQGDAEAFF
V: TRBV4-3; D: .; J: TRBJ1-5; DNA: TGCGCCAGCAGCCAAGACCAAGAGGGCGATCAGCCCCAGCATTTT; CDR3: CASSQDQEGDQPQHF
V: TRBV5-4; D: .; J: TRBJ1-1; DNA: TGTGCCAGCAGACTTGTCGGAGGTCTTCCTGAAGCTTTCTTT; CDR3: CASRLVGGLPEAFF
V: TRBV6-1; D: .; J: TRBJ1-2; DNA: TGTGCCATCCACCGCGCGGGGGGATATGGCTACACCTTC; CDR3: CAIHRAGGYGYTF
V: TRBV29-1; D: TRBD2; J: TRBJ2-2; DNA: TGCAGCGTTGAACCTAGCGGTAACACCGGGGAGCTGTTTTTT; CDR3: CSVEPSGNTGELFF
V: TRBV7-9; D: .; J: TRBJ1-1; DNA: TGTGCCAGCAGCCCACGCCCGGGAGAAGGAGCTTTCTTT; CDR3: CASSPRPGEGAFF
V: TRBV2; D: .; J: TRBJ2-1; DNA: TGTGCCAGCAGTGTTGACAGGCGCATCCCTCCAGCGCAGTTCTTC; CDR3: CASSVDRRIPPAQFF
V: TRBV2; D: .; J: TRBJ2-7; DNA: TGTGCCAGCAGATTACAGGTCTACGAGCAGTACTTC; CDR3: CASRLQVYEQYF
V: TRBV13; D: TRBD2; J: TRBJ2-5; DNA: TGTGCCAGCAGCTTAAGGTTCTCGCTTAATGAGACCCAGGGAGGGGAGACCCAGTACTTC; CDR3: CASSLRFSLNETQGGETQYF
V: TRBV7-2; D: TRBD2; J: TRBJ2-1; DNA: TGTGCCAGCAGCTCCGACCCCAGCGGGGGGACCAGGGAGCAGTTCTTC; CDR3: CASSSDPSGGTREQFF
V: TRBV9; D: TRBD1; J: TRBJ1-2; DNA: TGTGCCAGCAGCGAGGGGACAGGGGGCGGCTACACCTTC; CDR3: CASSEGTGGGYTF
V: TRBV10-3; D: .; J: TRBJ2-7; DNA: TGTGCCATCAGTGGCGGTTCCTACGAGCAGTACTTC; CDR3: CAISGGSYEQYF
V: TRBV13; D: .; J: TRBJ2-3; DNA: TGTGCCAGCAGCCCTCGTGAGGGAGAAGCAAGCGGTGCGCAGTATTTT; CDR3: CASSPREGEASGAQYF
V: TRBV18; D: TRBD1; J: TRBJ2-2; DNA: TGTGCCAGCTCACACAGGGACAGGGGCGCGAACACCGGGGAGCTGTTTTTT; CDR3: CASSHRDRGANTGELFF
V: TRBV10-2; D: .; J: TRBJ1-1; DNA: TGCGCCAGCACTGACAGGTCGTACACTGAAGCTTTCTTT; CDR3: CASTDRSYTEAFF
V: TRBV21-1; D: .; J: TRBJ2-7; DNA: TGTGCCAGCAGCAAAGACGAAGGGACAGGGGGGAGAGAGCAGTACTTC; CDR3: CASSKDEGTGGREQYF
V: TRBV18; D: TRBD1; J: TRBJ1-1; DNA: TGTGCCAGCTCACCACTGACAGGGGGCGACGGGAACACTGAAGCTTTCTTT; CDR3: CASSPLTGGDGNTEAFF
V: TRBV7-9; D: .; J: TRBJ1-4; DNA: TGTGCCAGCAGCTTAGGGCAGGGGAATGAAAAACTGTTTTTT; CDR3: CASSLGQGNEKLFF
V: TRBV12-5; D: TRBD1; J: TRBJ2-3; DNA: TGTGCTAGTGGTCTGGGAACAGGGGCCTCTAGCACAGATACGCAGTATTTT; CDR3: CASGLGTGASSTDTQYF
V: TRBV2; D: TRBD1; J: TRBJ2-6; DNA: TGTGCCAGCAGTCCGGGACAGGGGATGGTAGGGGCCAACGTCCTGACTTTC; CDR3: CASSPGQGMVGANVLTF
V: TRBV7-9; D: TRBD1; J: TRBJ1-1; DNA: TGTGCCAGCAGCTTGGGACAGGGGCGCACTGAAGCTTTCTTT; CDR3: CASSLGQGRTEAFF
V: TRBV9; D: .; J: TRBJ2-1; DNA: TGTGCCAGCAGCCCCGCGGGACCCGGGACTGCATACAATGAGCAGTTCTTC; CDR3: CASSPAGPGTAYNEQFF
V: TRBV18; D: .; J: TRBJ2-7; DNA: TGTGCCAGCTCACCGGAGTACGAGCAGTACTTC; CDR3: CASSPEYEQYF
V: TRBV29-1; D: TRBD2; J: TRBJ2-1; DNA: TGCAGCGTCACCTTGGGACTAGCGGGAGGGCTTAGTGAGCAGTTCTTC; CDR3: CSVTLGLAGGLSEQFF
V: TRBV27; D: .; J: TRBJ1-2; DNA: TGTGCCAGCAGTTTAGCCCCCAGGGGATTCTATGGCTACACCTTC; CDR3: CASSLAPRGFYGYTF
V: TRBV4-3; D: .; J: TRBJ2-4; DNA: TGCGCCAGCAGCCACTTGAGGACGAGGGAAAACATTCAGTACTTC; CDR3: CASSHLRTRENIQYF
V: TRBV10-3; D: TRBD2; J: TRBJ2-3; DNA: TGTGCCGCTACTAGCGGGACCTCAGATACGCAGTATTTT; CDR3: CAATSGTSDTQYF
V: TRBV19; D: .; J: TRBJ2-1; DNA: TGTGCCAGTAGTATAGATTTGGGGGGAGCCTACAATGAGCAGTTCTTC; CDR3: CASSIDLGGAYNEQFF
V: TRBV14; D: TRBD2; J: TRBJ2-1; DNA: TGTGCCAGCAGCCAAGTTGGCGGGAGGTTAAATGAGCAGTTCTTC; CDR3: CASSQVGGRLNEQFF
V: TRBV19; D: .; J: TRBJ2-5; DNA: TGTGCCAGTAGTATTGACAGAAGAGAGACCCAGTACTTC; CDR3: CASSIDRRETQYF
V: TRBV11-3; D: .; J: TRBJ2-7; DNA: TGTGCCAGCAGCTTAGCCGGAGGCAGCGGGTTGATGGAGCAGTACTTC; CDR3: CASSLAGGSGLMEQYF
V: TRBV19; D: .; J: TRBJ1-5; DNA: TGTGCCAGTAGTAGCCCGTCTTGGGGCGGCAATCAGCCCCAGCATTTT; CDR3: CASSSPSWGGNQPQHF
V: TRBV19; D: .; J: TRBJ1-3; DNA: TGTGCCAGTAGTATAACAGCTACGACTGGAAACACCATATATTTT; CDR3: CASSITATTGNTIYF
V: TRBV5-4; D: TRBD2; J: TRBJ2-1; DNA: TGTGCCAGCAGCCTCCCAACCGGGACTAGCGGTCACAATGAGCAGTTCTTC; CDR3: CASSLPTGTSGHNEQFF
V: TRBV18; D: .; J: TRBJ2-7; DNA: TGTGCCAGCTCACCCGACAGAGTAGCCGAGCAGTACTTC; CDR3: CASSPDRVAEQYF
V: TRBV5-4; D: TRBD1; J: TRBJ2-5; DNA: TGTGCCAGCAGTTCCTTTAGGGACAGTCAAGAGACCCAGTACTTC; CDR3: CASSSFRDSQETQYF
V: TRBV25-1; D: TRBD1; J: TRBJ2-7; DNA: TGTGCCAGCAGATCCGGGACAGGGCACTACGAGCAGTACTTC; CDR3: CASRSGTGHYEQYF
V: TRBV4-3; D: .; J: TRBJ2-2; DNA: TGCGCCAGCAGCCAAGGCAGGGCGACGTCCGGGGAGCTGTTTTTT; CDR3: CASSQGRATSGELFF
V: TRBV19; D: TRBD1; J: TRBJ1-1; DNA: TGTGCCAGTAGTCGGCGTTTGGGACAGGGGGCGAAAGGCACTGAAGCTTTCTTT; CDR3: CASSRRLGQGAKGTEAFF
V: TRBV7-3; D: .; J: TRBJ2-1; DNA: TGTGCCAGCAGCTTGCGTTGGGGCCTAGATGGGCAGTTCTTC; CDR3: CASSLRWGLDGQFF
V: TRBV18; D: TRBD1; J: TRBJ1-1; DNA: TGTGCCAGCTCAGACGACAGGGCCACTGAAGCTTTCTTT; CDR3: CASSDDRATEAFF
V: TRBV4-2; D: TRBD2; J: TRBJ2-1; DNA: TGTGCCAGCAGCCACTACACCCGAGAGACTAGCGGAGAGTACAATGAGCAGTTCTTC; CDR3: CASSHYTRETSGEYNEQFF
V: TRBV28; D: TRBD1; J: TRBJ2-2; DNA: TGTGCCAGCAGTCAACATGGGACAGGAGTCACCGGGGAGCTGTTTTTT; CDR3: CASSQHGTGVTGELFF
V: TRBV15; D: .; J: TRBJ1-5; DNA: TGTGCCACCCCCATAGGGACAAGGAAATGTAGGTGCAATCAGCCCCAGCATTTT; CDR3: CATPIGTRKCRCNQPQHF
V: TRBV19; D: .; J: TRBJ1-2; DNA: TGTGCCAGTATGGGCGGGAACTCCTATGGCTACACCTTC; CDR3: CASMGGNSYGYTF
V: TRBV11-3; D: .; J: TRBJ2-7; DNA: TGTGCCAGCAGCTTGCGGGAACTTCAGTACGAGCAGTACTTC; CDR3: CASSLRELQYEQYF
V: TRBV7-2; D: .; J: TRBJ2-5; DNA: TGTGCCAGCAGCGTTAGCAAGGCGGTCCAAGAGACCCAGTACTTC; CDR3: CASSVSKAVQETQYF